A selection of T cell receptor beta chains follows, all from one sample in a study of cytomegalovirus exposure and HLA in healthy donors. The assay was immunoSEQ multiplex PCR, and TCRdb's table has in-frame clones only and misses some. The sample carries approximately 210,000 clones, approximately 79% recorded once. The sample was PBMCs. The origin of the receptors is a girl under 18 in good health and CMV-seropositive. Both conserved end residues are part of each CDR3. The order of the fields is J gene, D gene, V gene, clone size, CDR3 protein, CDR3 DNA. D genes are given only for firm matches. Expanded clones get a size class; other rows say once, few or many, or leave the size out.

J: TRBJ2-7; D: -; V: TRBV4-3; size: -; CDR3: CASSQVSQGGYEQYF; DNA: TGCGCCAGCAGCCAAGTGTCTCAGGGGGGTTACGAGCAGTACTTC
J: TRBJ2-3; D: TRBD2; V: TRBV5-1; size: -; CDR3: CASSLGLAALDTQYF; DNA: TGCGCCAGCAGCTTGGGACTAGCAGCGCTGGATACGCAGTATTTT
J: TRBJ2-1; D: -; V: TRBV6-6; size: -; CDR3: CASSLGSRVKQFF; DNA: TGTGCCAGCAGTTTGGGTAGCAGGGTGAAGCAGTTCTTC
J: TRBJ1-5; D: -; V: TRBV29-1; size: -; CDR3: CSVEGTFSTAFRNQPQHF; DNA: TGCAGCGTTGAAGGTACCTTTTCAACAGCTTTCCGCAATCAGCCCCAGCATTTT
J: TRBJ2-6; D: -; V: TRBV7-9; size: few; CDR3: CASSSPPPDTGANVLTF; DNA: TGTGCCAGCAGCTCCCCGCCCCCGGACACCGGGGCCAACGTCCTGACTTTC
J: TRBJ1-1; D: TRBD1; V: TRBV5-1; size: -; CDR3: CASSVAGGTEAFF; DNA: TGCGCCAGCAGCGTGGCAGGGGGGACTGAAGCTTTCTTT
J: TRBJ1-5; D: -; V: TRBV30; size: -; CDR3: CAWSVSGTPSNQPQHF; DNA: TGTGCCTGGAGTGTCTCTGGCACCCCTAGCAATCAGCCCCAGCATTTT
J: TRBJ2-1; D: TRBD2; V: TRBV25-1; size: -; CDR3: CASGIAGGINEQFF; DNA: TGTGCCAGCGGAATAGCGGGGGGGATCAATGAGCAGTTCTTC
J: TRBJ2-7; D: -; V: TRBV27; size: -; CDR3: CASSLLGGANEQYF; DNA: TGTGCCAGCAGTTTATTGGGCGGGGCGAACGAGCAGTACTTC
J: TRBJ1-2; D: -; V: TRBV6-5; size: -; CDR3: CASSPAGRGYTF; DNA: TGTGCCAGCAGTCCCGCGGGGAGAGGCTACACCTTC
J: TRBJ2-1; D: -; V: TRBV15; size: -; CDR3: CATSSPSAGSVYNEQFF; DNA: TGTGCCACCAGCAGTCCCTCAGCGGGTTCAGTCTACAATGAGCAGTTCTTC
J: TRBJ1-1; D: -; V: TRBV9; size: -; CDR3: CASSVAAGYTEAFF; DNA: TGTGCCAGCAGCGTAGCTGCAGGATACACTGAAGCTTTCTTT
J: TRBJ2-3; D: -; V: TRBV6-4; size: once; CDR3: CASSDYRRETDTQYF; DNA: TGTGCCAGCAGTGACTATCGGAGGGAAACAGATACGCAGTATTTT
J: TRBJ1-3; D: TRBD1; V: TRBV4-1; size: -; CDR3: CASSEADRGTGNTIYF; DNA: TGCGCCAGCAGCGAAGCCGACAGGGGTACGGGAAACACCATATATTTT
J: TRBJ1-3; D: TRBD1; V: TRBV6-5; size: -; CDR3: CASSRTGGTGNTIYF; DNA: TGTGCCAGCAGTCGGACAGGGGGAACTGGAAACACCATATATTTT